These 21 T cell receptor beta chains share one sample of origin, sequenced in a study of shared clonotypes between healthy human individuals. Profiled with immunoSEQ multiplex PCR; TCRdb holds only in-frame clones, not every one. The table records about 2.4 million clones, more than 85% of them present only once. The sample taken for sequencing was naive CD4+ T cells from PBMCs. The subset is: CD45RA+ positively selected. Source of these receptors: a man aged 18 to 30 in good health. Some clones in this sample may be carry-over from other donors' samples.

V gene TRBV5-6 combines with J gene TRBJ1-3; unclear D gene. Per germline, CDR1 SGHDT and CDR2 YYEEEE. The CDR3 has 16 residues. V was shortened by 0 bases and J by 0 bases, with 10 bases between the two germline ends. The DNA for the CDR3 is TGTGCCAGCAGCTTGGACACTTTCTTCTCTGGAAACACCATATATTTT. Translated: CASSLDTFFSGNTIYF.

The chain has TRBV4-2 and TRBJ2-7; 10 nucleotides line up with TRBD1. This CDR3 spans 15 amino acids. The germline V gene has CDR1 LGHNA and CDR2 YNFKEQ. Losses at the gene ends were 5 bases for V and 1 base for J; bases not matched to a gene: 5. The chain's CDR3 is CASSGRDRGSYEQYF. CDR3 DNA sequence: TGTGCCAGCAGCGGCCGGGACAGGGGTTCCTACGAGCAGTACTTC.

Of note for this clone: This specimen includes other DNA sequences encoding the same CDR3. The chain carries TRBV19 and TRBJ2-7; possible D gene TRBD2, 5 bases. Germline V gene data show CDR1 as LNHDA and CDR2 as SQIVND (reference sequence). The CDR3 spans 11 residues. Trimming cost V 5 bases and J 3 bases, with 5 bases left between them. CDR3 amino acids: CASSRGYEQYF. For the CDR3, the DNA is TGTGCCAGTAGTCGGGGCTACGAGCAGTACTTC. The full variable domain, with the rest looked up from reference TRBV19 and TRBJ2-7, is DGGITQSPKYLFRKEGQNVTLSCEQNLNHDAMYWYRQDPGQGLRLIYYSQIVNDFQKGDIAEGYSVSREKKESFPLTVTSAQKNPTAFYLCASSRGYEQYFGPGTRLTVT.

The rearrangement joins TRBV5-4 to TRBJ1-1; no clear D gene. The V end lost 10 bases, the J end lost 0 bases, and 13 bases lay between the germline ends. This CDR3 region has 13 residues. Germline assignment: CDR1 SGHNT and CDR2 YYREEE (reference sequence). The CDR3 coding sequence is TGTGCCGGATCCAAGACCCTGAACACTGAAGCTTTCTTT. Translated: CAGSKTLNTEAFF.

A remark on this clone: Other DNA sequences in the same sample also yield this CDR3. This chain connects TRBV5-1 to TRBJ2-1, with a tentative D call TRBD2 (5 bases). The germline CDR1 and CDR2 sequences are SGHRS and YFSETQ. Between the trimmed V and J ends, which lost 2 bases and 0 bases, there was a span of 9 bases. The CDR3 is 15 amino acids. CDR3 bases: TGCGCCAGCAGCTTAGCGGAGAGCTCCTACAATGAGCAGTTCTTC. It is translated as CASSLAESSYNEQFF.

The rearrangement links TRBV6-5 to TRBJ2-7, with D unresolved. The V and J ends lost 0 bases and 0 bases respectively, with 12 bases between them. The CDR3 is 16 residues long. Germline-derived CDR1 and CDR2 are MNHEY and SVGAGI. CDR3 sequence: CASSYSLHPASYEQYF. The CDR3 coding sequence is TGTGCCAGCAGTTACTCGCTACATCCTGCCTCCTACGAGCAGTACTTC.

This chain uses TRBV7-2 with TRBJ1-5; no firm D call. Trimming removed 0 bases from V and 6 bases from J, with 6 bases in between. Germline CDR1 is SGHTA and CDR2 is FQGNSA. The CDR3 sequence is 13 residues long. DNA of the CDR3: TGTGCCAGCAGCTTAGCGTCACGTCAGCCCCAGCATTTT. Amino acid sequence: CASSLASRQPQHF.

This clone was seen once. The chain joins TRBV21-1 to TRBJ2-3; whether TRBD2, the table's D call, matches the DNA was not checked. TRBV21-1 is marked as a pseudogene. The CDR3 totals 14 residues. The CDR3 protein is CASPAGHRSDTQYF. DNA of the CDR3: TGTGCCAGCCCGGCGGGCCACAGATCAGATACGCAGTATTTT.

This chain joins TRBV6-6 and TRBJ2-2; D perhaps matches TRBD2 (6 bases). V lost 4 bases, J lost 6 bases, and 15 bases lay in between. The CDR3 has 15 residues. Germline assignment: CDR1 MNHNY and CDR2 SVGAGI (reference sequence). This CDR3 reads CASSSGPGRPGELFF. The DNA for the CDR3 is TGTGCCAGCAGTTCGGGTCCAGGGAGGCCCGGGGAGCTGTTTTTT.

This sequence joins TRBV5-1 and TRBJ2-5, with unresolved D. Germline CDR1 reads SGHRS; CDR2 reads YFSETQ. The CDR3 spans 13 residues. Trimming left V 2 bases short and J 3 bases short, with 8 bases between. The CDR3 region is CASSFTLKETQYF. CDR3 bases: TGCGCCAGCAGCTTTACTCTGAAAGAGACCCAGTACTTC. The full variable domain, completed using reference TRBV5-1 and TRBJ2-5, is KAGVTQTPRYLIKTRGQQVTLSCSPISGHRSVSWYQQTPGQGLQFLFEYFSETQRNKGNFPGRFSGRQFSNSRSEMNVSTLELGDSALYLCASSFTLKETQYFGPGTRLLVL.

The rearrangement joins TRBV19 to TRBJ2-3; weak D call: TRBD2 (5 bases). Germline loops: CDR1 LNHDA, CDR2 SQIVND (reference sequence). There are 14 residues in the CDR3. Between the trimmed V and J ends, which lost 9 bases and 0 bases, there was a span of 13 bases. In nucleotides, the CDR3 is TGTGCCAGCAGGATGGACTCCAGCACAGATACGCAGTATTTT. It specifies CASRMDSSTDTQYF.

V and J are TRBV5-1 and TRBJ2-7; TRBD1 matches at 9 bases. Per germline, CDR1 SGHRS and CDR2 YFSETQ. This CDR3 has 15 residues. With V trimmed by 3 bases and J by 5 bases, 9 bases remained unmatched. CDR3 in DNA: TGCGCCAGCAGCTCCGGGACAGGGACTTTCAACGAGCAGTACTTC. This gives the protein CASSSGTGTFNEQYF.

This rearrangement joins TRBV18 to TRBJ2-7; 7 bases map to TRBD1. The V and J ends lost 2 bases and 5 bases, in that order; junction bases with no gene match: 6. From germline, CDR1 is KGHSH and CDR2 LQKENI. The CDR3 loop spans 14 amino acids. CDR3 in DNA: TGTGCCAGCTCACCAACGACAGGGTCCCACGAGCAGTACTTC. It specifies CASSPTTGSHEQYF.

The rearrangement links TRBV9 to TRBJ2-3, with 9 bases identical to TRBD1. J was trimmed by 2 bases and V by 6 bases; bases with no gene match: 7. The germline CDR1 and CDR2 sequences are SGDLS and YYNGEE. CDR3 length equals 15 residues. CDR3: CASNVRDRATDTQYF. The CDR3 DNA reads TGTGCCAGCAATGTTCGGGACAGGGCCACAGATACGCAGTATTTT. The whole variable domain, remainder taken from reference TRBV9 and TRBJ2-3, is DSGVTQTPKHLITATGQRVTLRCSPRSGDLSVYWYQQSLDQGLQFLIQYYNGEERAKGNILERFSAQQFPDLHSELNLSSLELGDSALYFCASNVRDRATDTQYFGPGTRLTVL.

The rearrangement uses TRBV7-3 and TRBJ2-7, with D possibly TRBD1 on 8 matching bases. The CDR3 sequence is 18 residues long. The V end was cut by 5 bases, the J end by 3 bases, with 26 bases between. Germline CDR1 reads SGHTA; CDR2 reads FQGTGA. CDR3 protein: CASSQGRLQGGQGYEQYF. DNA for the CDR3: TGTGCCAGCAGCCAGGGCCGACTACAGGGGGGGCAGGGCTACGAGCAGTACTTC.

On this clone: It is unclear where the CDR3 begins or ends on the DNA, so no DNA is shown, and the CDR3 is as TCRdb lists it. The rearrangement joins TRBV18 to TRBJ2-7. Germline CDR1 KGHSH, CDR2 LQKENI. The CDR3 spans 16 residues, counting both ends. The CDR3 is CASSLFGAGTSYEQYF.

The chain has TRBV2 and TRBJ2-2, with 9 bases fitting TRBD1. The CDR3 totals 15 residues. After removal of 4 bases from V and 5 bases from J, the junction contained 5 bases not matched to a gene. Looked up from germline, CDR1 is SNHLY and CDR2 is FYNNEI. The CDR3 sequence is CASSVGQGRTGELFF. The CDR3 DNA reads TGTGCCAGCAGTGTAGGACAGGGGAGGACCGGGGAGCTGTTTTTT.

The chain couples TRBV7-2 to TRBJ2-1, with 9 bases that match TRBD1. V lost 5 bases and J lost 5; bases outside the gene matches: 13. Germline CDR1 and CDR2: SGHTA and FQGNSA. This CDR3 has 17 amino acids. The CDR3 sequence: CASSPQLGDRVNNEQFF. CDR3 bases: TGTGCCAGCAGCCCCCAGCTAGGGGACAGGGTTAACAATGAGCAGTTCTTC.

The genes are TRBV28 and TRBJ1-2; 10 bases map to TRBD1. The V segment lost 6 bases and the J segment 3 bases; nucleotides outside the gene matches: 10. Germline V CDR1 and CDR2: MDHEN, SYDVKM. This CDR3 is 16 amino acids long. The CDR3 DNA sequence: TGTGCCAGCAGGGCACGGGCAGGGACAGGGGACTATGGCTACACCTTC. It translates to CASRARAGTGDYGYTF.

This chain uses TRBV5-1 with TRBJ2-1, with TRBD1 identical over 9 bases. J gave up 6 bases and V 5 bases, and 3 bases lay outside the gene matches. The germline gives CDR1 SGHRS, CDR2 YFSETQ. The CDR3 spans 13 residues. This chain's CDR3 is CASRRDRVNEQFF. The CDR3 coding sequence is TGCGCCAGCAGGCGGGACAGGGTCAATGAGCAGTTCTTC.

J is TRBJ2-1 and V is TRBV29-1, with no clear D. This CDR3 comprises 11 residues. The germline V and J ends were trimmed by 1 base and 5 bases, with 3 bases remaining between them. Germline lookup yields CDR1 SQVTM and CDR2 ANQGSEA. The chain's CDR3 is CSVEANNEQFF. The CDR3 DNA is TGCAGCGTTGAAGCTAACAATGAGCAGTTCTTC.